This entry lists 11 T cell receptor beta chains sequenced from one sample in a study of shared clonotypes between healthy human individuals. This table comes from immunoSEQ multiplex PCR, and its TCRdb copy is limited to in-frame clones, with some not included. Found here are under 2,000,000 clones, approximately 94% of them singletons; the top ten hold roughly 1.2%. Naive CD8 cells comprised CD45RO-negative, CCR7-positively selected cells, excluding terminally differentiated effector memory CD45RA+ cells. Sequencing used naive CD8+ T cells sorted from blood. The receptors shown here come from a man aged 18 to 30 in good health.

The J gene is TRBJ2-1, the V gene TRBV5-1; D ambiguous. Germline lookup yields CDR1 SGHRS and CDR2 YFSETQ. This CDR3 contains 14 residues. V was trimmed by 4 bases and J by 0 bases, leaving 8 bases between them. CDR3 loop: CASSPEDSYNEQFF. DNA of the CDR3: TGCGCCAGCAGCCCCGAGGACTCCTACAATGAGCAGTTCTTC.

This clone came up once. The CDR3 loop is CASSQEVGWGAYDEQYF. In DNA, the CDR3 is TGCGCCAGCAGCCAAGAAGTCGGCTGGGGTGCCTACGACGAGCAGTACTTC. The chain uses TRBV4-1 and TRBJ2-7; D unresolved. CDR1 and CDR2 from the germline V gene are MGHRA and YSYEKL. The CDR3 has 17 amino acids. V was shortened by 0 bases and J by 5 bases, with 20 bases between the two germline ends.

The chain is built from TRBV30 and TRBJ1-2; 8 nucleotides align to TRBD1. This CDR3 is built from 14 residues. With 5 bases clipped from V and 3 bases from J, the junction kept 8 bases outside the gene matches. Germline V lookup: CDR1 GTSNPN, CDR2 SVGIG (reference sequence). CDR3 sequence: CAWVEPGQDYGYTF. In DNA, the CDR3 is TGTGCCTGGGTAGAACCGGGACAGGACTATGGCTACACCTTC.

This clone showed up just once. The chain links TRBV5-1 to TRBJ2-1; TRBD2 aligns across 10 bases. Germline CDR1 SGHRS, CDR2 YFSETQ. The CDR3 covers 17 residues. J gave up 6 bases and V 4 bases, and 13 bases lay outside the gene matches. CDR3 region: CASSTVLAGEAPNEQFF. The CDR3 nucleotides are TGCGCCAGCAGCACGGTCCTAGCGGGGGAGGCCCCCAATGAGCAGTTCTTC.

The gene calls are TRBV7-6 and TRBJ2-6; 9 positions agree with TRBD1. This CDR3 region has 20 residues. Looked up from germline, CDR1 is SGHVS and CDR2 is FNYEAQ. Germline trimming cut 0 bases from V and 4 bases from J; bases unmatched to any gene: 13. CDR3 region: CASSLASWGTGSAGANVLTF. Written as DNA, the CDR3 is TGTGCCAGCAGCTTAGCAAGTTGGGGGACAGGGTCAGCCGGGGCCAACGTCCTGACTTTC.

V gene TRBV7-9 combines with J gene TRBJ2-7, with TRBD2 matching over 10 bases. The length of the CDR3 is 16 residues. V gave up 5 bases and J gave up 3 bases; unmatched junction bases: 10. Germline V gene data show CDR1 as SEHNR and CDR2 as FQNEAQ (reference sequence). This chain's CDR3 is CASSRSLAGGLYEQYF. The CDR3 nucleotides read TGTGCCAGCAGCCGATCATTAGCGGGGGGCCTCTACGAGCAGTACTTC.

V and J are TRBV5-1 and TRBJ2-7; 7 nucleotides align to TRBD1. Germline V gene data show CDR1 as SGHRS and CDR2 as YFSETQ. The CDR3 contains 15 residues. Trimming at V came to 6 bases and at J to 4 bases, leaving 13 bases not matched to a gene. The CDR3 sequence: CASTPARGQPYEQYF. The CDR3 nucleotides read TGCGCCAGCACCCCAGCCAGGGGACAGCCATACGAGCAGTACTTC.

The chain employs TRBV7-2 and TRBJ2-3; 8 positions match TRBD2. CDR3 length equals 19 residues. The V and J ends lost 2 bases and 1 base, in that order; junction bases with no gene match: 14. Germline CDR1 is SGHTA and CDR2 is FQGNSA. CDR3 amino acids: CASSLPTLLAGMGTDTQYF. In DNA form, the CDR3 reads TGTGCCAGCAGCTTACCCACCCTCTTAGCGGGAATGGGCACAGATACGCAGTATTTT.

The chain uses TRBV29-1 and TRBJ2-7; 8 bases match TRBD1. The CDR3 has 14 amino acids. The J segment lost 0 bases and the V segment lost 3 bases, leaving 4 bases of the junction unmatched. Germline assignment: CDR1 SQVTM and CDR2 ANQGSEA. For the CDR3, the DNA is TGCAGCGTTGAGTGGACAGGGAGCTCCTACGAGCAGTACTTC. It specifies CSVEWTGSSYEQYF.

Comments on this clone: The same CDR3 arises from other DNA sequences in this sample as well. The chain joins TRBV27 to TRBJ2-7; D remains ambiguous. The CDR3 is 13 residues long. With 0 bases removed from V and 3 bases from J, the gap between germline ends came to 6 bases. The germline V gene encodes CDR1 MNHEY and CDR2 SMNVEV (reference sequence). The CDR3 sequence is CASSLSVGYEQYF. CDR3 in DNA: TGTGCCAGCAGTTTATCAGTCGGCTACGAGCAGTACTTC.

V usage is TRBV5-1 and J usage is TRBJ2-3, with 7 positions matching TRBD2. CDR1 SGHRS and CDR2 YFSETQ come from the germline V gene. CDR3 length equals 15 residues. V was clipped by 2 bases and J by 0 bases; unmatched bases: 3. The CDR3 region is CASSLAGRSTDTQYF. The CDR3 DNA sequence: TGCGCCAGCAGCTTAGCGGGGAGAAGCACAGATACGCAGTATTTT. Full variable domain (remainder filled in from reference TRBV5-1 and TRBJ2-3): KAGVTQTPRYLIKTRGQQVTLSCSPISGHRSVSWYQQTPGQGLQFLFEYFSETQRNKGNFPGRFSGRQFSNSRSEMNVSTLELGDSALYLCASSLAGRSTDTQYFGPGTRLTVL.